This passage covers 8 T cell receptor beta chains from one sample sequenced in a study of T-cell memory formation after mild COVID-19. MiXCR, run by TCRdb on the 5' RACE reads, gives a single entry per CDR3 protein. The profile shows about 430,000 distinct CDR3 sequences, roughly a quarter of them singletons. Sequencing input: PBMCs or a T cell subset sorted from them (not recorded which). These receptors were obtained from an adult woman who had mild COVID-19 (a few samples of this study predate the infection). Cell type and time point are not known.

The gene calls are TRBV11-3 and TRBJ2-1; D is ambiguous. Germline CDR1 is SGHNT and CDR2 is YENEEA. This CDR3 has 14 amino acids. The V and J ends lost 5 bases and 5 bases respectively, with 13 bases between them. The CDR3 DNA follows: TGTGCCAGCAGCCCCCTTTCCGGCGACAATGAGCAGTTCTTC. It yields the protein CASSPLSGDNEQFF.

This clonotype showed up just a few times. At one end, the junction sequence differs from germline, possibly due to a read error. CDR3 protein: CASRQGIEGANEKLFF. For the CDR3, the DNA is TGTGCCAGCAGACAAGGGATTGAGGGGGCGAATGAAAAACTGTTTTTT. This chain links TRBV14 with TRBJ1-4; 7 bases match TRBD1. Germline lookup yields CDR1 SGHDN and CDR2 FVKESK. This CDR3 has 16 residues. Combining the CDR3 with reference TRBV14 and TRBJ1-4 gives the whole variable domain EAGVTQFPSHSVIEKGQTVTLRCDPISGHDNLYWYRRVMGKEIKFLLHFVKESKQDESGMPNNRFLAERTGGTYSTLKVQPAELEDSGVYFCASRQGIEGANEKLFFGSGTQLSVL.

This clonotype was seen a few times. The V call is TRBV12-3 or TRBV12-4, the J call TRBJ2-6; D not resolved. The V end lost 4 bases, the J end lost 0 bases, and 7 bases lay between the germline ends. CDR3 length equals 15 residues. In nucleotides, the CDR3 is TGTGCCAGCAGTTCCGACACCTCTGGGGCCAACGTCCTGACTTTC. Amino acid sequence: CASSSDTSGANVLTF.

This clonotype showed up just a few times. The chain is built from TRBV18 and TRBJ1-4; tentative D call: TRBD1 (5 bases). The CDR3 runs 13 residues. Trimming took 3 bases from V and 8 from J, leaving 10 bases between them. From germline, CDR1 is KGHSH and CDR2 LQKENI. The CDR3 is CASSPGDGEKLFF. As DNA, the CDR3 is TGTGCCAGCTCACCGGGGGATGGGGAAAAACTGTTTTTT.

The V gene is TRBV6-4, the J gene TRBJ2-3, with 10 positions matching TRBD2. The V gene end was trimmed by 4 bases and the J gene end by 7 bases; junction bases not matched to a gene: 8. This CDR3 has 15 amino acids. CDR1 MRHNA and CDR2 SNTAGT come from the germline V gene. The CDR3 is CASSGGAGGSNTQYF. CDR3 DNA sequence: TGTGCCAGCAGTGGTGGAGCGGGGGGGTCAAATACGCAGTATTTT.

This chain joins TRBV21-1 and TRBJ2-1; the table assigns TRBD2, which was not confirmed against the DNA. TRBV21-1 is deemed a pseudogene. This CDR3 spans 17 amino acids. CDR3 in DNA: TGTGCCAGCAGCAAAGGGGAGGGAGCGGGAGGCTTAAATGAGCAGTTCTTC. The encoded protein is CASSKGEGAGGLNEQFF.

This clonotype turned up a few times. This chain uses TRBV11-3 with TRBJ2-5; 8 bases align to TRBD2. After removal of 5 bases from V and 5 bases from J, the junction contained 16 bases not matched to a gene. This CDR3 contains 17 residues. Germline assignment: CDR1 SGHNT and CDR2 YENEEA. The CDR3 region has the DNA TGTGCCAGCAGCCTATCTCCCTCACGGGGGGGCCGGGAGACCCAGTACTTC. It encodes CASSLSPSRGGRETQYF.

This clonotype was seen only a few times. This chain connects TRBV5-1 to TRBJ1-4; 8 bases are shared with TRBD1. Trimming took 2 bases from V and 4 from J; bases not matched to a gene: 4. The germline V gene encodes CDR1 SGHRS and CDR2 YFSETQ. The CDR3 has 15 residues. CDR3 amino acids: CASSFGGQGNEKLFF. The CDR3 coding sequence is TGCGCCAGCAGCTTCGGCGGACAGGGTAATGAAAAACTGTTTTTT. The whole variable domain, filled in from reference TRBV5-1 and TRBJ1-4, reads KAGVTQTPRYLIKTRGQQVTLSCSPISGHRSVSWYQQTPGQGLQFLFEYFSETQRNKGNFPGRFSGRQFSNSRSEMNVSTLELGDSALYLCASSFGGQGNEKLFFGSGTQLSVL.